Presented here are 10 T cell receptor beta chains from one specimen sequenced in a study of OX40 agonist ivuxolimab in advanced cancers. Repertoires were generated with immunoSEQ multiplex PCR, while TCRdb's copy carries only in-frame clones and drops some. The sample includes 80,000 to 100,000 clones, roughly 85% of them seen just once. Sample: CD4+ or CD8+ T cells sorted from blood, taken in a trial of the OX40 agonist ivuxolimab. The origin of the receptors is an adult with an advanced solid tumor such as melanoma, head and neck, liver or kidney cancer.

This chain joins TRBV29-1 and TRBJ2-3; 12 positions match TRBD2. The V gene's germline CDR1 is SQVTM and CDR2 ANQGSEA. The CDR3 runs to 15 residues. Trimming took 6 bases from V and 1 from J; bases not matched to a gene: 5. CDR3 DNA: TGCAGCGTGGACCTAGCGGGAGGGGGCACAGATACGCAGTATTTT. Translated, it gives CSVDLAGGGTDTQYF.

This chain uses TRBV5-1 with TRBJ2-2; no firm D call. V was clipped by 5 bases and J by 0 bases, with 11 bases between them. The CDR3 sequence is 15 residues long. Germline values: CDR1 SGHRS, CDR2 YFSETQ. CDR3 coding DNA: TGCGCCAGCAGTAGGACGAATGCGAACACCGGGGAGCTGTTTTTT. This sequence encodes CASSRTNANTGELFF.

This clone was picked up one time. CDR3 in DNA: TGTGCCAGCTCACCACCGGGGCAGGGGGCAGTAGGAGATACGCAGTATTTT. Protein sequence: CASSPPGQGAVGDTQYF. The gene calls are TRBV18 and TRBJ2-3, with TRBD1 matching 8 bases. J lost 5 bases, V lost 0 bases, and 10 bases had no gene match. Germline lookup yields CDR1 KGHSH and CDR2 LQKENI. CDR3 length equals 17 residues.

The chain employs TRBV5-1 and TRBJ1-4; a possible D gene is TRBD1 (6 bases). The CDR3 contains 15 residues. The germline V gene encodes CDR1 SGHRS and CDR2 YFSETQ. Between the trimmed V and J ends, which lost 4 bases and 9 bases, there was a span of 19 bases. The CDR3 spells CASSRGGSAEQKLFF. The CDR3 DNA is TGCGCCAGCAGCCGAGGGGGATCCGCGGAGCAAAAACTGTTTTTT.

CDR3 DNA: TGTGCCAGCAGCTTTGGGACAGGAGATACGCAGTATTTT. Residues: CASSFGTGDTQYF. The V and J genes are TRBV7-9 and TRBJ2-3; 8 nucleotides align to TRBD1. Germline CDR1 and CDR2: SEHNR and FQNEAQ (reference sequence). This CDR3 has 13 amino acids. The trim removed 3 bases at V and 5 bases at J, leaving 1 base unmatched.

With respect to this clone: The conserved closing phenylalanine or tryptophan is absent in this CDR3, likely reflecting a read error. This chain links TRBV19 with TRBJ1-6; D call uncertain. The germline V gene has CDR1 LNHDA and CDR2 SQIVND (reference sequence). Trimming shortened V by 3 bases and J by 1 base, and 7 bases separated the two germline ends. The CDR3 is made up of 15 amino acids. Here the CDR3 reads CASSMGSSYNSPLHL. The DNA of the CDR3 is TGTGCCAGTAGTATGGGGAGTTCCTATAATTCACCCCTCCACCTT.

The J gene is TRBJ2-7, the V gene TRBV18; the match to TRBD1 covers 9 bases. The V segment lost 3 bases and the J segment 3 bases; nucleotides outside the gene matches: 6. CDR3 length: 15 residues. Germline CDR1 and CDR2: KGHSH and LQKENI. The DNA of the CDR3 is TGTGCCAGCTCACCGTCCGGGGACAGGGTCTACGAGCAGTACTTC. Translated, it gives CASSPSGDRVYEQYF. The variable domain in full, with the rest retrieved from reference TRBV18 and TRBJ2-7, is NAGVMQNPRHLVRRRGQEARLRCSPMKGHSHVYWYRQLPEEGLKFMVYLQKENIIDESGMPKERFSAEFPKEGPSILRIQQVVRGDSAAYFCASSPSGDRVYEQYFGPGTRLTVT.

The CDR3 DNA reads as TGTGCCAGCAGCCTCCAGGGGGGCAGTGCCACCGGGGAGCTGTTTTTT. This translates into CASSLQGGSATGELFF. This chain links TRBV14 with TRBJ2-2; D perhaps matches TRBD1 (7 bases). CDR1 is SGHDN and CDR2 is FVKESK in the germline V gene. Trimming pared 4 bases from V and 4 bases from J, leaving 16 bases between. The CDR3 contains 16 residues.

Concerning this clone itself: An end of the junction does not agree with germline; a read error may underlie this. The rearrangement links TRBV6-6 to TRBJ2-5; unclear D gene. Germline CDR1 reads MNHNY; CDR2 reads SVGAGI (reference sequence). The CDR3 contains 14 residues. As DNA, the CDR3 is TGTGCCAGCAGTTTCTTAGGCTTACAAGAGGCCCAGTACTTC. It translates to CASSFLGLQEAQYF.

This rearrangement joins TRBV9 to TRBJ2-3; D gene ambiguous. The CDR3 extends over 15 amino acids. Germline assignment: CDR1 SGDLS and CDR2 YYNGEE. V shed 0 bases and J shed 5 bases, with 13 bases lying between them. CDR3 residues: CASSVGVAFGDTQYF. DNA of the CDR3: TGTGCCAGCAGCGTAGGGGTGGCTTTTGGAGATACGCAGTATTTT.